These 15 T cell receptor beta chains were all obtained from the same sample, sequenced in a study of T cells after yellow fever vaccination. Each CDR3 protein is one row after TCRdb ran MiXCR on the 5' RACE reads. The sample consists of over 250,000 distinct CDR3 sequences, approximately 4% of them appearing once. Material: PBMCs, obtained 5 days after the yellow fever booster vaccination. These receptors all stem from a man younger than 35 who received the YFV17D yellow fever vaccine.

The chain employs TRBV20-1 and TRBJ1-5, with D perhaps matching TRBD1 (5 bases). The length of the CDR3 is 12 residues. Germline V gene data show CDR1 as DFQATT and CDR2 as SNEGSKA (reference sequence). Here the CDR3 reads CAAGNSNQPQHF. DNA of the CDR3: TGCGCAGCAGGGAATAGCAATCAGCCCCAGCATTTT.

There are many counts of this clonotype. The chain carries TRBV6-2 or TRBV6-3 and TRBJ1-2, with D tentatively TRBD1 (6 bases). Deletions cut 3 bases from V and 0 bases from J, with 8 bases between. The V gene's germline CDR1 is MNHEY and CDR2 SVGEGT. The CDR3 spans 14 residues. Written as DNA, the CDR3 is TGTGCCAGCAGTTATGGACAGCCTAACTATGGCTACACCTTC. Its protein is CASSYGQPNYGYTF.

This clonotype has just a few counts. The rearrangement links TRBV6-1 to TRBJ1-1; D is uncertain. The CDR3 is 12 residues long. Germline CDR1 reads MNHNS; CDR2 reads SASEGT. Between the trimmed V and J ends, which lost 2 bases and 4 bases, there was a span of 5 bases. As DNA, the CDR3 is TGTGCCAGCAGTGAAAGGGTCACTGAAGCTTTCTTT. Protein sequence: CASSERVTEAFF.

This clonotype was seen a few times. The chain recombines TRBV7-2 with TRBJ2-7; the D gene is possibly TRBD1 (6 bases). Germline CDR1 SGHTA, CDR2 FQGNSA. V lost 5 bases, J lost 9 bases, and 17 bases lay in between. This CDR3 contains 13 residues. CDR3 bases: TGTGCCAGCAGCGCACACCGGGACACCGGGCAGTACGTC. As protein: CASSAHRDTGQYV.

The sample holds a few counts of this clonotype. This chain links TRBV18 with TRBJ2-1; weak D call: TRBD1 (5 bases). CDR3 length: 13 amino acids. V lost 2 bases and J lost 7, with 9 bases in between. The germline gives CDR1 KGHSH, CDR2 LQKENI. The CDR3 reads CASSPGAENEQFF. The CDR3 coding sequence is TGTGCCAGCTCACCAGGGGCCGAAAATGAGCAGTTCTTC.

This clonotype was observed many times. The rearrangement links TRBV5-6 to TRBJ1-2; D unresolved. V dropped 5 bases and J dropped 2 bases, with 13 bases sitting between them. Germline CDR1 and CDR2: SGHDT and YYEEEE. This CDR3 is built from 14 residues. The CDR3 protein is CASRLEGGNYGYTF. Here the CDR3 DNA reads TGTGCCAGCAGACTCGAGGGCGGGAACTATGGCTACACCTTC.

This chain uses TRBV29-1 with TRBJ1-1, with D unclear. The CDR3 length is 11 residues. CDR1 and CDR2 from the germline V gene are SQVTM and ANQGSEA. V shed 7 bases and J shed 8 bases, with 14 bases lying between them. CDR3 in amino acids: CSAAREGEAFF. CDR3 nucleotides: TGCAGCGCCGCACGGGAAGGGGAAGCTTTCTTT.

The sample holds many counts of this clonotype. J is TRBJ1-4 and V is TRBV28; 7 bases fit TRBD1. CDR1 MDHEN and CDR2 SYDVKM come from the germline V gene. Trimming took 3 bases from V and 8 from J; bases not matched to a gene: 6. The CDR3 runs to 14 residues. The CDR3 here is CASSFVQGKEKLFF. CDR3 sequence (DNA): TGTGCCAGCAGTTTCGTACAGGGGAAGGAAAAACTGTTTTTT.

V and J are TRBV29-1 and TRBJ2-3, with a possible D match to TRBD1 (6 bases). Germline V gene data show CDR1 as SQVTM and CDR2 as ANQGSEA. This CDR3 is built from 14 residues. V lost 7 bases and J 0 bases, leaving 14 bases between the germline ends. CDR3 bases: TGCAGCGCCTCCACAGGGTACAGCACAGATACGCAGTATTTT. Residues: CSASTGYSTDTQYF.

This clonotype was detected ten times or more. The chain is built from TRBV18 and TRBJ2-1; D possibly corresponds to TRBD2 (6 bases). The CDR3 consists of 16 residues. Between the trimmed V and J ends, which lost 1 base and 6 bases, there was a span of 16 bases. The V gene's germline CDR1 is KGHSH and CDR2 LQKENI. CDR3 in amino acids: CASSPRGLGLSNEQFF. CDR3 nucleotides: TGTGCCAGCTCACCACGGGGACTGGGCCTATCCAATGAGCAGTTCTTC.

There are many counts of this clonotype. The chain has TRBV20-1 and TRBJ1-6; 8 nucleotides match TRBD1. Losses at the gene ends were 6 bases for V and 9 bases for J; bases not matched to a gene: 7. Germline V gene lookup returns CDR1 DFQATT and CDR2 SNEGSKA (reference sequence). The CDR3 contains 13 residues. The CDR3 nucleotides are TGCAGTGCCCCGCCAGGGGGCGGTTCACCCCTCCACTTT. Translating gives CSAPPGGGSPLHF.

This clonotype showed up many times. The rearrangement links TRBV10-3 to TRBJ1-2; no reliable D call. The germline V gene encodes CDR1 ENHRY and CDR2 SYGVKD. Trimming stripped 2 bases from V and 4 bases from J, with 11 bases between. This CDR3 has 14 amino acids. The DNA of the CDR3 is TGTGCCATCAGTGAGAATAGGCGAGTCTATGGCTACACCTTC. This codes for CAISENRRVYGYTF.

The DNA for the CDR3 is TGTGCCAGCTCAGGGGAAAGCTCCTACGAGCAGTACTTC. It specifies CASSGESSYEQYF. The chain is built from TRBV3-1 and TRBJ2-7; maybe TRBD1 (6 bases). Trimming removed 8 bases from V and 0 bases from J, with 11 bases in between. From germline, CDR1 is LGHDT and CDR2 YNNKEL (reference sequence). The CDR3 loop spans 13 amino acids.

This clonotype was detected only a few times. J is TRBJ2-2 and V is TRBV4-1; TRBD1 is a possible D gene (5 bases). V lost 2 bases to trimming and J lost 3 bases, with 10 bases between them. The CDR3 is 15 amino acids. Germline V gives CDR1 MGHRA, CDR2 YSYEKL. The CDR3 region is CASSQRQFYTGELFF. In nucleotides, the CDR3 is TGCGCCAGCAGCCAAAGACAGTTTTACACCGGGGAGCTGTTTTTT.

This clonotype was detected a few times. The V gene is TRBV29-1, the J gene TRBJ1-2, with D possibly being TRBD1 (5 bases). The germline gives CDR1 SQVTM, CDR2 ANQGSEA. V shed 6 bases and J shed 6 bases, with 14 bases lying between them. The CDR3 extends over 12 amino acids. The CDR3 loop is CSVLIGEDGYTF. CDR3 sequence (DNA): TGCAGCGTCTTAATAGGGGAGGATGGCTACACCTTC.